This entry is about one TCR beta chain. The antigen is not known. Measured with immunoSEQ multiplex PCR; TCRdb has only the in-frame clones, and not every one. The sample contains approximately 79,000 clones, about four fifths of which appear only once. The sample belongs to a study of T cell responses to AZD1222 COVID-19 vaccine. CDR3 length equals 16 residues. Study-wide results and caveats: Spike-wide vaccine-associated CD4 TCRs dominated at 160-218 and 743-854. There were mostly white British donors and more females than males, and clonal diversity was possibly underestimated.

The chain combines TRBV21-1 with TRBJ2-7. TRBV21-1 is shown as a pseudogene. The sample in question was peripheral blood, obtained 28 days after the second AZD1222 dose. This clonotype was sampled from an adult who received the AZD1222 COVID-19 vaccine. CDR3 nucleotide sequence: TGTGCCAGCAGCCTATATGCCCCAGCCCCCTCCTACGAGCAGTACTTC. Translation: CASSLYAPAPSYEQYF.